A single sample is the source of the 8 T cell receptor beta chains below, sequenced in a study of blood T cell repertoires in COVID-19 (dated by TCRdb to the early 2020s). The library was made by the immunoSEQ multiplex PCR assay. TCRdb's version of the immuneACCESS table is confined to in-frame rearrangements and falls short of the full clone set. An unresolved V gene accounts for under half of the shortfall where checked; the remainder is of unknown origin. The sample contains approximately 240,000 clones, around 86% of them found a single time. The ten largest clones take up around 2.9% of the sample. The sequenced sample consisted of peripheral blood. The receptors were sampled from a woman aged 25 to 39 who had recovered from COVID-19.

Comment on this clone: The germline gene is not matched at one end of the junction; a read error may be the cause. The rearrangement uses TRBV10-3 and TRBJ1-1; no clear D gene. The CDR3 contains 14 residues. Germline CDR1 reads ENHRY; CDR2 reads SYGVKD. The CDR3 region is CAISESRGNSEAFF. The CDR3 nucleotides are TGTGCCATCAGTGAGTCGAGAGGGAACTCTGAAGCTTTCTTT.

The V and J genes are TRBV6-5 and TRBJ2-2; D not certain. Germline lookup yields CDR1 MNHEY and CDR2 SVGAGI. V was clipped by 2 bases and J by 5 bases, with 12 bases between them. The CDR3 length is 15 residues. The CDR3 loop is CASSYDSRITGELFF. The CDR3 region has the DNA TGTGCCAGCAGTTACGATTCCAGGATTACCGGGGAGCTGTTTTTT.

CDR3 loop: CASSSGTGSTDTQYF. DNA for the CDR3: TGCGCCAGCAGTTCCGGGACAGGGAGCACAGATACGCAGTATTTT. The gene calls are TRBV10-2 and TRBJ2-3, with 9 bases matching TRBD1. There are 15 residues in the CDR3. Trimming at V came to 5 bases and at J to 0 bases, leaving 3 bases not matched to a gene. Germline CDR1 reads WSHSY; CDR2 reads SAAADI.

This clone was detected only once. The chain carries TRBV7-6 and TRBJ2-3, with D maybe TRBD2 (6 bases). In germline, CDR1 is SGHVS, CDR2 FNYEAQ. Between the trimmed V and J ends, which lost 8 bases and 3 bases, there was a span of 12 bases. The CDR3 totals 13 residues. The CDR3 protein is CASALAVTDTQYF. In nucleotides, the CDR3 is TGTGCCAGCGCACTAGCTGTTACAGATACGCAGTATTTT.

This clone came up once. Other DNA sequences in this sample translate to the same CDR3. The rearrangement uses TRBV5-1 and TRBJ2-5; no clear D. Between the trimmed V and J ends, which lost 4 bases and 1 base, there was a span of 8 bases. The CDR3 totals 13 residues. The germline V gene has CDR1 SGHRS and CDR2 YFSETQ. The CDR3 DNA sequence: TGCGCCAGCAGCCCGACTCCCCAAGAGACCCAGTACTTC. This sequence encodes CASSPTPQETQYF. Filled out from reference TRBV5-1 and TRBJ2-5, the complete variable domain reads KAGVTQTPRYLIKTRGQQVTLSCSPISGHRSVSWYQQTPGQGLQFLFEYFSETQRNKGNFPGRFSGRQFSNSRSEMNVSTLELGDSALYLCASSPTPQETQYFGPGTRLLVL.

The chain employs TRBV7-2 and TRBJ1-6; tentatively, D is TRBD1 (6 bases). The germline V and J ends were trimmed by 4 bases and 7 bases, with 14 bases remaining between them. Germline CDR1 and CDR2: SGHTA and FQGNSA. The CDR3 covers 15 residues. In DNA, the CDR3 is TGTGCCAGCAGCTCTCGACAGGTGTTAAATTCACCCCTCCACTTT. It translates to CASSSRQVLNSPLHF.

CDR3 DNA sequence: TGTGCCAGCAGCGCTGGGAGGGACCGGTGGGACATAGATACGCAGTATTTT. This translates into CASSAGRDRWDIDTQYF. The chain combines TRBV9 with TRBJ2-3; a possible D gene is TRBD2 (7 bases). The germline V and J ends were trimmed by 3 bases and 5 bases, with 22 bases remaining between them. Germline loops: CDR1 SGDLS, CDR2 YYNGEE. The CDR3 spans 17 residues.

The chain links TRBV20-1 to TRBJ1-1; D is unresolved. The V end lost 5 bases, the J end lost 5 bases, and 9 bases lay between the germline ends. The CDR3 spans 11 residues. Germline V gene sequence: CDR1 DFQATT, CDR2 SNEGSKA (reference sequence). Here the CDR3 DNA reads TGCAGTGCTCGGTGGTATACTGAAGCTTTCTTT. It yields the protein CSARWYTEAFF.